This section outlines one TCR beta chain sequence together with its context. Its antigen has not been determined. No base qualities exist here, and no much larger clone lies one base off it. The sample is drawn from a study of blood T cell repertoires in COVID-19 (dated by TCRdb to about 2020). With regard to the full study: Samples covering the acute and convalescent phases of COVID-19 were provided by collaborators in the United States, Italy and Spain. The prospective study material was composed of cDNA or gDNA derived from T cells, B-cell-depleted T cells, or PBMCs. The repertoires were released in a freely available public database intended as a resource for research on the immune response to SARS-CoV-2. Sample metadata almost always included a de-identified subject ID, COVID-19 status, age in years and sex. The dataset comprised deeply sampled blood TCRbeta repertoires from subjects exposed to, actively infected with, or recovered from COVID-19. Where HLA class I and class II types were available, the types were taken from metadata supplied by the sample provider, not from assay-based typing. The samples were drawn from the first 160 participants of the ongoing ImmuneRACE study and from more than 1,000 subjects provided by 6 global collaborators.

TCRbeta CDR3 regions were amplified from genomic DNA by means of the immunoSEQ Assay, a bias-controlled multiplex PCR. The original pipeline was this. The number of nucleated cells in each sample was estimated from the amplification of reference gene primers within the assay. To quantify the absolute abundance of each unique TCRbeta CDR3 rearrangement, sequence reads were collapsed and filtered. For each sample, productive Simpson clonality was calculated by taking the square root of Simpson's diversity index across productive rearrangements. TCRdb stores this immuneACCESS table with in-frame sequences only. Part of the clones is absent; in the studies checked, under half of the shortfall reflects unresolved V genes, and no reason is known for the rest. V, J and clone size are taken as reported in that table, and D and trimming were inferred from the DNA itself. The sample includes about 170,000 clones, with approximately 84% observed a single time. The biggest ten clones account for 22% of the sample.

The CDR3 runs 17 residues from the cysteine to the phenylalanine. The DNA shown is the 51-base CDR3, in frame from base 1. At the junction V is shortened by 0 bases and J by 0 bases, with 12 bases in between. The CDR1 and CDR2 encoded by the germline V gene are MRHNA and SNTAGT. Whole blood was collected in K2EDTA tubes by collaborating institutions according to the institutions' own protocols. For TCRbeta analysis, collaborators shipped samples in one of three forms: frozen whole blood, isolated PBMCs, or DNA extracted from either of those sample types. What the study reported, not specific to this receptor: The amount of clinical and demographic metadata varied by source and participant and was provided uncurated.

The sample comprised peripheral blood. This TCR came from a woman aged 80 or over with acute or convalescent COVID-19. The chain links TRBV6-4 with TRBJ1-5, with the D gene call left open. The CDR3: CASSDSRKRDSNQPQHF. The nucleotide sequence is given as TGTGCCAGCAGTGACTCACGAAAGAGAGATAGCAATCAGCCCCAGCATTTT.